The 27 T cell receptor beta chains given below trace back to one sample, sequenced in a study of T cells after yellow fever vaccination. From the 5' RACE reads, TCRdb called clonotypes with MiXCR, one entry per CDR3 protein. The sample includes about 320,000 distinct CDR3 sequences, around 4.3% seen only once; the top ten take roughly a fifth. The material sequenced was PBMCs, taken 15 days after the yellow fever booster vaccination. These TCRs come from a man between 18 and 35 years old who received the YFV17D yellow fever vaccine.

This chain joins TRBV7-2 and TRBJ1-2; TRBD1 matches at 10 bases. This CDR3 spans 14 amino acids. CDR1 SGHTA and CDR2 FQGNSA come from the germline V gene. Germline trimming cut 5 bases from V and 7 bases from J; bases unmatched to any gene: 7. This CDR3 reads CASSGRQGALGYTF. For the CDR3, the DNA is TGTGCCAGCAGCGGCCGACAGGGGGCTCTTGGCTACACCTTC.

This clonotype was counted only a few times. The chain has TRBV5-1 and TRBJ1-2; D possibly corresponds to TRBD1 (5 bases). Germline V gene data show CDR1 as SGHRS and CDR2 as YFSETQ. The germline V and J ends were trimmed by 4 bases and 8 bases, with 15 bases remaining between them. The CDR3 totals 13 residues. CDR3 coding DNA: TGCGCCAGCAGCCGGGACCCTTCGCGAGGCTACACCTTC. Translating it yields CASSRDPSRGYTF.

This rearrangement joins TRBV3-1 to TRBJ1-5; D might be TRBD1 (5 bases). Germline assignment: CDR1 LGHDT and CDR2 YNNKEL (reference sequence). The V end lost 0 bases, the J end lost 7 bases, and 10 bases lay between the germline ends. The CDR3 totals 14 residues. The CDR3 DNA reads TGTGCCAGCAGCCAAGATGCGGGGCTACAGCCCCAGCATTTT. It translates to CASSQDAGLQPQHF.

In its sample, this clonotype was seen many times. The genes are TRBV5-1 and TRBJ2-1; 7 bases map to TRBD1. Germline values: CDR1 SGHRS, CDR2 YFSETQ. V shed 1 base, J shed 0 bases, and the junction held 16 bases outside the gene matches. The CDR3 is made up of 20 amino acids. The CDR3 sequence: CASSLLDRGTVTRSYNEQFF. CDR3 DNA: TGCGCCAGCAGCTTGTTAGATAGAGGGACAGTTACACGCTCCTACAATGAGCAGTTCTTC.

The chain carries TRBV12-3 or TRBV12-4 and TRBJ2-4; TRBD2 matches 7 bases. The ends lost 3 bases at V and 5 bases at J; junction bases unmatched: 7. The CDR3 length is 15 residues. CDR3 region: CASSFRGVGENIQYF. CDR3 coding DNA: TGTGCCAGCAGTTTCCGGGGGGTGGGGGAAAACATTCAGTACTTC.

This clonotype was found a few times. This chain joins TRBV20-1 and TRBJ2-6; D is unresolved. This CDR3 comprises 14 residues. V was pared by 2 bases and J by 0 bases, with 5 bases between. Germline values: CDR1 DFQATT, CDR2 SNEGSKA (reference sequence). The CDR3 reads CSARHYSGANVLTF. CDR3 DNA sequence: TGCAGTGCTAGACATTACTCTGGGGCCAACGTCCTGACTTTC.

V and J are TRBV12-3 or TRBV12-4 and TRBJ1-5, with a tentative D call TRBD1 (5 bases). The length of the CDR3 is 15 residues. V was shortened by 5 bases and J by 5 bases, with 16 bases between the two germline ends. The CDR3 DNA is TGTGCCAGCAGTCACCTAGCCGGGGGGTATCAGCCCCAGCATTTT. It encodes CASSHLAGGYQPQHF.

The chain carries TRBV19 and TRBJ2-7; 13 bases are a match to TRBD2. Germline CDR1 LNHDA, CDR2 SQIVND (reference sequence). The V segment lost 5 bases and the J segment 1 base; nucleotides outside the gene matches: 5. This CDR3 is 16 amino acids long. The CDR3 reads CASSVTSGGGSYEQYF. The CDR3 nucleotides are TGTGCCAGTAGTGTAACTAGCGGGGGGGGATCCTACGAGCAGTACTTC.

This clonotype has just a few counts. The chain recombines TRBV4-2 with TRBJ2-5, with D maybe TRBD2 (6 bases). CDR1 and CDR2 from the germline V gene are LGHNA and YNFKEQ. The CDR3 is made up of 16 amino acids. Between the trimmed V and J ends, which lost 0 bases and 4 bases, there was a span of 15 bases. As DNA, the CDR3 is TGTGCCAGCAGCCAAGACGCGGCGGGGTTGCCAGAGACCCAGTACTTC. Encoded protein: CASSQDAAGLPETQYF.

The table lists this clonotype with many counts. The chain employs TRBV20-1 and TRBJ2-7; D unclear. Trimming shortened V by 5 bases and J by 3 bases, and 8 bases separated the two germline ends. The CDR3 consists of 11 residues. Looked up from germline, CDR1 is DFQATT and CDR2 is SNEGSKA (reference sequence). The CDR3 spells CSAANDYEQYV. For the CDR3, the DNA is TGCAGTGCTGCCAACGACTACGAGCAGTACGTC.

In the case of this clonotype: This clone may be a read error of a much larger clone one base away. The chain recombines TRBV4-1 with TRBJ2-5, with 14 bases fitting TRBD2. With V trimmed by 1 base and J by 7 bases, 8 bases remained unmatched. The V gene's germline CDR1 is MGHRA and CDR2 YSYEKL. This CDR3 contains 17 residues. The DNA for the CDR3 is TGCGCCAGCAGCCAAGGACTAGCGGGGGGGGATAGGGTGACCCAGTACTTC. Protein product: CASSQGLAGGDRVTQYF.

V and J are TRBV7-2 and TRBJ2-2; 9 bases map to TRBD2. With 1 base clipped from V and 1 base from J, the junction kept 10 bases outside the gene matches. This CDR3 region has 19 residues. The V gene's germline CDR1 is SGHTA and CDR2 FQGNSA. This CDR3 reads CASSLVGLAGNLNTGELFF. CDR3 in DNA: TGTGCCAGCAGCTTAGTTGGGCTAGCGGGGAATCTGAACACCGGGGAGCTGTTTTTT.

This clonotype was seen more than once but under ten times. The CDR3 here is CASSQEGVARTDTQYF. The CDR3 DNA is TGCGCCAGCAGCCAAGAAGGGGTAGCCCGCACAGATACGCAGTATTTT. This chain uses TRBV4-3 with TRBJ2-3, with D tentatively TRBD1 (5 bases). Germline values: CDR1 LGHNA, CDR2 YSLEER. The CDR3 spans 16 residues. Trimming removed 0 bases from V and 1 base from J, with 11 bases in between.

Only a few counts were recorded for this clonotype. The genes are TRBV6-2 or TRBV6-3 and TRBJ1-3; D is unresolved. V lost 5 bases and J lost 0, with 11 bases in between. The CDR3 is 15 residues long. The germline gives CDR1 MNHEY, CDR2 SVGEGT. As DNA, the CDR3 is TGTGCCAGCAGTGCCTCGGGAACCTCTGGAAACACCATATATTTT. Its protein product is CASSASGTSGNTIYF.

This clonotype has a count of ten or more. The chain uses TRBV20-1 and TRBJ2-3, with 10 bases lining up with TRBD2. Germline V gives CDR1 DFQATT, CDR2 SNEGSKA (reference sequence). This CDR3 region has 15 residues. Trimming at V came to 5 bases and at J to 5 bases, leaving 10 bases not matched to a gene. The CDR3 protein is CSAADSGGAGDTQYF. The CDR3 DNA is TGCAGTGCTGCAGACAGCGGGGGGGCGGGAGATACGCAGTATTTT.

The chain links TRBV3-1 to TRBJ2-3, with TRBD2 matching over 11 bases. Germline values: CDR1 LGHDT, CDR2 YNNKEL (reference sequence). The CDR3 runs 15 residues. With 7 bases clipped from V and 1 base from J, the junction kept 4 bases outside the gene matches. The CDR3 protein is CASTSLAGGTDTQYF. CDR3 DNA sequence: TGTGCCAGCACCTCACTAGCGGGGGGCACAGATACGCAGTATTTT.

In this sample, this clonotype turned up many times. This chain joins TRBV18 and TRBJ2-7, with 7 bases aligning to TRBD1. The CDR3 runs to 16 residues. Germline V gene sequence: CDR1 KGHSH, CDR2 LQKENI. V lost 3 bases and J lost 4; bases outside the gene matches: 12. The CDR3 sequence: CASSPAGTGALYEQYV. Written as DNA, the CDR3 is TGTGCCAGCTCACCCGCCGGAACAGGGGCCTTGTACGAGCAGTACGTC.

This clonotype came up a few times. The rearrangement links TRBV5-1 to TRBJ1-3; D perhaps matches TRBD1 (5 bases). Trimming shortened V by 1 base and J by 4 bases, and 12 bases separated the two germline ends. This CDR3 spans 15 amino acids. The germline CDR1 and CDR2 sequences are SGHRS and YFSETQ. The CDR3 nucleotides are TGCGCCAGCAGCTTGCAGGGAATGAGCGGAAACACCATATATTTT. Its protein is CASSLQGMSGNTIYF.

The chain is built from TRBV6-2 or TRBV6-3 and TRBJ1-6, with a possible D match to TRBD1 (6 bases). Trimming took off 6 bases at V and 4 bases at J, with 13 bases between the two ends. The CDR3 runs to 15 residues. Germline values: CDR1 MNHEY, CDR2 SVGEGT. This chain's CDR3 is CASSFADSYNSPLHF. CDR3 nucleotides: TGTGCCAGCAGCTTCGCGGACAGTTATAATTCACCCCTCCACTTT.

This clonotype was recorded many times. The rearrangement joins TRBV18 to TRBJ2-1; possible D gene TRBD2, 5 bases. Germline loops: CDR1 KGHSH, CDR2 LQKENI. This CDR3 has 13 amino acids. V lost 4 bases and J lost 10, with 14 bases in between. The CDR3: CASSRADSREQFF. The CDR3, as DNA: TGTGCCAGCTCACGGGCGGACTCAAGGGAGCAGTTCTTC.

This clonotype was seen a few times. The chain recombines TRBV2 with TRBJ2-7; tentatively, D is TRBD1 (5 bases). With 7 bases removed from V and 2 bases from J, the gap between germline ends came to 15 bases. The CDR3 is 14 residues long. The germline CDR1 and CDR2 sequences are SNHLY and FYNNEI. The CDR3 spells CASNLPGRAYEQYV. CDR3 in DNA: TGTGCCAGCAATCTTCCGGGCAGGGCCTACGAGCAGTACGTC.

This clonotype was picked up many times. The chain uses TRBV7-6 and TRBJ2-7; D remains ambiguous. V lost 4 bases and J lost 0, with 10 bases in between. Germline-derived CDR1 and CDR2 are SGHVS and FNYEAQ. This CDR3 has 14 amino acids. The CDR3 DNA follows: TGTGCCAGCAGCTCCCTCATGGGCTCCTACGAGCAGTACTTC. Protein: CASSSLMGSYEQYF. Based on the CDR3 plus reference TRBV7-6 and TRBJ2-7, the full variable domain is GAGVSQSPRYKVTKRGQDVALRCDPISGHVSLYWYRQALGQGPEFLTYFNYEAQQDKSGLPNDRFSAERPEGSISTLTIQRTEQRDSAMYRCASSSLMGSYEQYFGPGTRLTVT.

This clonotype occurred many times. The chain is built from TRBV7-2 and TRBJ1-6; D might be TRBD1 (6 bases). The CDR3 is made up of 17 amino acids. Germline CDR1 SGHTA, CDR2 FQGNSA. Trimming pared 6 bases from V and 0 bases from J, leaving 15 bases between. This CDR3 reads CASRTAGARSYNSPLHF. CDR3 bases: TGTGCCAGCAGGACCGCGGGGGCCCGCTCCTATAATTCACCCCTCCACTTT.

The chain is built from TRBV18 and TRBJ2-5; 13 bases agree with TRBD2. This CDR3 is 17 amino acids long. The V segment lost 2 bases and the J segment 0 bases; nucleotides outside the gene matches: 3. Germline loops: CDR1 KGHSH, CDR2 LQKENI. The CDR3 DNA reads as TGTGCCAGCTCACCATTGGGACTAGCGGGGTACCAAGAGACCCAGTACTTC. Encoded protein: CASSPLGLAGYQETQYF.

This clonotype has at least ten counts. The chain has TRBV12-3 or TRBV12-4 and TRBJ1-1; D unresolved. This CDR3 has 15 residues. The V end lost 5 bases, the J end lost 0 bases, and 13 bases lay between the germline ends. The DNA of the CDR3 is TGTGCCAGCAGTATCTTAGGCCGCATGAACACTGAAGCTTTCTTT. Its protein product is CASSILGRMNTEAFF.

CDR3 coding DNA: TGCAGCGTGGAGGGATTAGGGTCTGTCGAAGCTTTCTTT. It specifies CSVEGLGSVEAFF. This chain links TRBV29-1 with TRBJ1-1; D remains unclear. In germline, CDR1 is SQVTM, CDR2 ANQGSEA. V was pared by 6 bases and J by 8 bases, with 19 bases between. The CDR3 sequence is 13 residues long.

This clonotype was recorded many times. The chain carries TRBV27 and TRBJ2-2, with a tentative D call TRBD1 (6 bases). The V end was cut by 3 bases, the J end by 4 bases, with 12 bases between. The CDR3 runs 15 residues. CDR1 and CDR2 from the germline V gene are MNHEY and SMNVEV (reference sequence). Here the CDR3 reads CASSLGRGVTGELFF. The CDR3 nucleotides are TGTGCCAGCAGTTTGGGCAGGGGAGTCACCGGGGAGCTGTTTTTT.